This TCR beta chain was observed in a study of blood T cell repertoires in COVID-19. Clones were sequenced by immunoSEQ multiplex PCR, and TCRdb holds only the in-frame ones, with some missing. The sample records tens of thousands of clones, about nine tenths being singletons. What was sequenced was peripheral blood. The sequence came from a middle-aged man with active or convalescent COVID-19.

The CDR3 DNA reads TGTGCCAGCAGCCGCGACAGATACTACGAGCAGTACTTC. Its translation: CASSRDRYYEQYF. The chain has TRBV6-5 and TRBJ2-7; perhaps TRBD1 as D (5 bases). Trimming cost V 6 bases and J 3 bases, with 12 bases left between them. CDR3 size: 13 residues. Germline loops: CDR1 MNHEY, CDR2 SVGAGI.